A selection of T cell receptor beta chains follows, all from one sample in a study of cytomegalovirus exposure and HLA in healthy donors. Sequencing was performed with immunoSEQ multiplex PCR; in TCRdb, only in-frame clones are kept and a portion is missing. In the table there are some 90,000 clones, about 66% of which are singletons. Sequencing was carried out using PBMCs. Receptors were obtained from a boy younger than 18 in good health and CMV-seropositive. CDR3s include the opening cysteine and the closing phenylalanine or tryptophan. The D gene is left open where the match is weak. A row's size may be missing; if present it is once, few, many or a size class.

D gene: NA; J gene: TRBJ1-2; V gene: TRBV5-1; clone size: NA; CDR3 DNA: TGCGCCAGCAGCTTGTCCAGTTTCTATGGCTACACCTTC; CDR3 protein: CASSLSSFYGYTF
D gene: NA; J gene: TRBJ2-1; V gene: TRBV19; clone size: NA; CDR3 DNA: TGTGCCAGTAGTATAGATGAAGGGAGCTCCTACAATGAGCAGTTCTTC; CDR3 protein: CASSIDEGSSYNEQFF
D gene: NA; J gene: TRBJ2-1; V gene: TRBV2; clone size: NA; CDR3 DNA: TGTGCCAGCACGGAGAACCAGTTCTACAATGAGCAGTTCTTC; CDR3 protein: CASTENQFYNEQFF
D gene: TRBD1; J gene: TRBJ2-7; V gene: TRBV5-6; clone size: NA; CDR3 DNA: TGTGCCAGCAGCTTTGGGGGACAGGTCTACGAGCAGTACTTC; CDR3 protein: CASSFGGQVYEQYF
D gene: NA; J gene: TRBJ1-2; V gene: TRBV7-6; clone size: few; CDR3 DNA: TGTGCCAGCAGCCCAGAACCGAGCGCTAACTATGGCTACACCTTC; CDR3 protein: CASSPEPSANYGYTF
D gene: NA; J gene: TRBJ2-2; V gene: TRBV30; clone size: NA; CDR3 DNA: TGTGCCTGGAGTGAAACCGGGACCGGGGAGCTGTTTTTT; CDR3 protein: CAWSETGTGELFF
D gene: NA; J gene: TRBJ2-7; V gene: TRBV2; clone size: NA; CDR3 DNA: TGTGCCAGCATGTCTGACATTTCCTACGAGCAGTACTTC; CDR3 protein: CASMSDISYEQYF
D gene: NA; J gene: TRBJ2-3; V gene: TRBV6-1; clone size: NA; CDR3 DNA: TGTGCCAGCAGTGAACAACCCGGGGGTGATACGCAGTATTTT; CDR3 protein: CASSEQPGGDTQYF
D gene: NA; J gene: TRBJ2-6; V gene: TRBV6-5; clone size: few; CDR3 DNA: TGTGCCAGCAGTTACTCCGACTGGGGACTGGCCAACGTCCTGACTTTC; CDR3 protein: CASSYSDWGLANVLTF
D gene: TRBD1; J gene: TRBJ2-1; V gene: TRBV4-1; clone size: few; CDR3 DNA: TGCGCCAGCAGCCGCGAATCGGACAGGGGCAATGAGCAGTTCTTC; CDR3 protein: CASSRESDRGNEQFF
D gene: TRBD1; J gene: TRBJ1-6; V gene: TRBV27; clone size: NA; CDR3 DNA: TGTGCCACGCGGGACAGGCGAAATTCACCCCTCCACTTT; CDR3 protein: CATRDRRNSPLHF
D gene: TRBD2; J gene: TRBJ2-1; V gene: TRBV9; clone size: NA; CDR3 DNA: TGTGCCAGCAGCCCACCGAGCGGGACCGCGTTTGGTGAGCAGTTCTTC; CDR3 protein: CASSPPSGTAFGEQFF
D gene: TRBD2; J gene: TRBJ2-1; V gene: TRBV5-1; clone size: NA; CDR3 DNA: TGCGCCAGCAGCGGACTAGCGGGAACTCCCTACAATGAGCAGTTCTTC; CDR3 protein: CASSGLAGTPYNEQFF
D gene: NA; J gene: TRBJ1-5; V gene: TRBV2; clone size: NA; CDR3 DNA: TGTGCCAGCAGTGAAGCGCTTGTGGGGGGGCTGCATCCGCCCCAGCATTTT; CDR3 protein: CASSEALVGGLHPPQHF
D gene: NA; J gene: TRBJ1-4; V gene: TRBV5-1; clone size: few; CDR3 DNA: TGCGCCAGCACTAAAAGCCCCCCTTTT; CDR3 protein: CASTKSPPF
D gene: TRBD1; J gene: TRBJ2-2; V gene: TRBV9; clone size: NA; CDR3 DNA: TGTGCCAGCAGCGTGGGGGACAGGGGCACCGGGGAGCTGTTTTTT; CDR3 protein: CASSVGDRGTGELFF
D gene: NA; J gene: TRBJ1-2; V gene: TRBV19; clone size: NA; CDR3 DNA: TGTGCCAGTAGTATAGGGGCAGGGCGAGGCTACACCTTC; CDR3 protein: CASSIGAGRGYTF
D gene: NA; J gene: TRBJ2-3; V gene: TRBV4-1; clone size: NA; CDR3 DNA: TGCGCCAGCAGCCAAGATCTGACTTCGGATACGCAGTATTTT; CDR3 protein: CASSQDLTSDTQYF
D gene: NA; J gene: TRBJ1-6; V gene: TRBV27; clone size: NA; CDR3 DNA: TGTGCCAGCAGTTTAGAGAATTCACCCCTCCACTTT; CDR3 protein: CASSLENSPLHF
D gene: NA; J gene: TRBJ1-1; V gene: TRBV5-6; clone size: few; CDR3 DNA: TGTGCCAGCAGCCGGACAAGAATGAACACTGAAGCTTTCTTT; CDR3 protein: CASSRTRMNTEAFF
D gene: NA; J gene: TRBJ1-5; V gene: TRBV6-1; clone size: NA; CDR3 DNA: TGTGCCAGCAGCCTGGGGGGGTACCAGCCCCAGCATTTT; CDR3 protein: CASSLGGYQPQHF
D gene: NA; J gene: TRBJ2-7; V gene: TRBV29-1; clone size: NA; CDR3 DNA: TGCAGCGTTGAGGTCAGGGGAATAGGCGAGCAGTACTTC; CDR3 protein: CSVEVRGIGEQYF
D gene: NA; J gene: TRBJ2-4; V gene: TRBV19; clone size: NA; CDR3 DNA: TGTGCCAGTAGTATAGATTCGACAGTAAGGAACATTCAGTACTTC; CDR3 protein: CASSIDSTVRNIQYF
D gene: NA; J gene: TRBJ2-3; V gene: TRBV27; clone size: NA; CDR3 DNA: TGTGCCAGCAGGGCGACAGGCACAGATACGCAGTATTTT; CDR3 protein: CASRATGTDTQYF
D gene: NA; J gene: TRBJ1-2; V gene: TRBV4-3; clone size: NA; CDR3 DNA: TGCGCCAGCAGCCAAGATGGGAGGTACGGCTACACCTTC; CDR3 protein: CASSQDGRYGYTF
D gene: TRBD1; J gene: TRBJ1-5; V gene: TRBV7-2; clone size: few; CDR3 DNA: TGTGCCAGCAGCTTATGGGGACAGCCCCAGAATTTT; CDR3 protein: CASSLWGQPQNF
D gene: TRBD1; J gene: TRBJ1-1; V gene: TRBV9; clone size: once; CDR3 DNA: TGTGCCAGCAGCCTACGGACAGGGATGAACACTGAAGCTTTCTTT; CDR3 protein: CASSLRTGMNTEAFF
D gene: NA; J gene: TRBJ1-1; V gene: TRBV7-2; clone size: few; CDR3 DNA: TGTGCCTCACAAACGGGAGTGGACACTGAAGCTTTCTTT; CDR3 protein: CASQTGVDTEAFF
D gene: NA; J gene: TRBJ2-7; V gene: TRBV5-1; clone size: NA; CDR3 DNA: TGCGCCAGCAGCTCGACGTCGACAGGATACTACGAGCAGTACTTC; CDR3 protein: CASSSTSTGYYEQYF
D gene: TRBD1; J gene: TRBJ1-1; V gene: TRBV6-5; clone size: NA; CDR3 DNA: TGTGCCAGCAGTTGGGACAGGAACACTGAAGCTTTCTTT; CDR3 protein: CASSWDRNTEAFF
D gene: TRBD2; J gene: TRBJ2-3; V gene: TRBV7-6; clone size: few; CDR3 DNA: TGTGCCAGCAGCTTAAGGCTAGCGGGGGCCGGGGATACGCAGTATTTT; CDR3 protein: CASSLRLAGAGDTQYF
D gene: NA; J gene: TRBJ1-5; V gene: TRBV19; clone size: few; CDR3 DNA: TGTGCCAGTAGCCCAGTTGGTGTTGGGCCCCAGCATTTT; CDR3 protein: CASSPVGVGPQHF
D gene: TRBD2; J gene: TRBJ2-7; V gene: TRBV6-1; clone size: NA; CDR3 DNA: TGTGCCAGCAGTCCTAGCGGGACGACCTACGAGCAGTACTTC; CDR3 protein: CASSPSGTTYEQYF
D gene: TRBD1; J gene: TRBJ2-7; V gene: TRBV7-9; clone size: NA; CDR3 DNA: TGTGCCAGCAGCACAGGACAGGGGGCGGAAGAGCAGTACTTC; CDR3 protein: CASSTGQGAEEQYF
D gene: NA; J gene: TRBJ1-2; V gene: TRBV28; clone size: few; CDR3 DNA: TGTGCCAGCAGTTTGGTCGCTCAAGGGGACTGCACCTTC; CDR3 protein: CASSLVAQGDCTF
D gene: NA; J gene: TRBJ2-7; V gene: TRBV27; clone size: NA; CDR3 DNA: TGTGCCAGCAGAAGGGAGAGCTCCTACGAGCAGTACTTC; CDR3 protein: CASRRESSYEQYF
D gene: NA; J gene: TRBJ1-1; V gene: TRBV5-1; clone size: NA; CDR3 DNA: TGCGCCAGCAGCTTGGCCAACCAGGGGAACACTGAAGCTTTCTTT; CDR3 protein: CASSLANQGNTEAFF
D gene: NA; J gene: TRBJ1-3; V gene: TRBV18; clone size: NA; CDR3 DNA: TGTGCCAGCTCGCCTTCCGGGGGGCACTCAGGAAACACCATATATTTT; CDR3 protein: CASSPSGGHSGNTIYF
D gene: NA; J gene: TRBJ2-7; V gene: TRBV6-1; clone size: few; CDR3 DNA: TGTGCCAGCAGTGAATGGACACGCATTGACCTATCCTACGAGCAGTACTTC; CDR3 protein: CASSEWTRIDLSYEQYF
D gene: TRBD1; J gene: TRBJ1-2; V gene: TRBV4-3; clone size: few; CDR3 DNA: TGCGCCAGCAGCGCGGGACAGGAGTATGGCTACACCTTC; CDR3 protein: CASSAGQEYGYTF
D gene: NA; J gene: TRBJ2-1; V gene: TRBV29-1; clone size: NA; CDR3 DNA: TGCAGCGTTGAGCGAACCAACGGAGACAATGAGCAGTTCTTC; CDR3 protein: CSVERTNGDNEQFF
D gene: NA; J gene: TRBJ1-4; V gene: TRBV6-1; clone size: NA; CDR3 DNA: TGTGCCAGCCATGGACGGGGGGCGGCTAATGAAAAACTGTTTTTT; CDR3 protein: CASHGRGAANEKLFF
D gene: NA; J gene: TRBJ1-2; V gene: TRBV6-1; clone size: NA; CDR3 DNA: TGTGCCAGCAGTGACAGATACAGATTCTTTAACTATGGCTACACCTTC; CDR3 protein: CASSDRYRFFNYGYTF
D gene: NA; J gene: TRBJ2-7; V gene: TRBV7-2; clone size: NA; CDR3 DNA: TGTGCCAGCAGCTTAGTACGGTACGAGCAGTACTTC; CDR3 protein: CASSLVRYEQYF
D gene: NA; J gene: TRBJ2-6; V gene: TRBV5-1; clone size: NA; CDR3 DNA: TGCGCCAGCAGCGGTGGCCGACTTACCCCTGGGGCCAACGTCCTGACTTTC; CDR3 protein: CASSGGRLTPGANVLTF
D gene: NA; J gene: TRBJ2-6; V gene: TRBV5-4; clone size: NA; CDR3 DNA: TGTGCCAGCAGCCAGGACTTGTTCTCTGGGGCCAACGTCCTGACTTTC; CDR3 protein: CASSQDLFSGANVLTF
D gene: TRBD2; J gene: TRBJ2-3; V gene: TRBV6-1; clone size: NA; CDR3 DNA: TGTGCCAGCAGTGTGAGAGCGGGGGGGCGGACAGATACGCAGTATTTT; CDR3 protein: CASSVRAGGRTDTQYF